These T cell receptor beta chains were read from a single sample in a study of shared clonotypes between healthy human individuals. The protocol was immunoSEQ multiplex PCR, while the TCRdb copy is restricted to in-frame clones and leaves out a portion. The table lists 550,000 to 850,000 clones, around two thirds of them singletons. Material: memory CD4+ T cells sorted from blood. These TCRs come from a woman younger than 45 in good health. Both conserved end residues are part of each CDR3.

length | J | V | CDR3
10 | TRBJ2-7 | TRBV27 | CASSWVEQYF
12 | TRBJ2-7 | TRBV30 | CAWSFLGYEQYF
15 | TRBJ2-3 | TRBV25-1 | CASSNPAASTDTQYF
15 | TRBJ2-2 | TRBV7-3 | CASSPSGTLRGELFF
15 | TRBJ2-1 | TRBV19 | CASSWGRSSYNEQFF
16 | TRBJ2-7 | TRBV7-2 | CASSSRTSGSINEQYF
17 | TRBJ1-1 | TRBV2 | CASSGRGTGYTNTEAFF
13 | TRBJ2-5 | TRBV29-1 | CSVAGTEQETQYF
16 | TRBJ2-3 | TRBV7-2 | CASRLVRDRDTDTQYF
16 | TRBJ2-2 | TRBV4-2 | CASSLEGGPSSEELFF
14 | TRBJ2-1 | TRBV7-2 | CASSLAGTYNEQFF
13 | TRBJ2-1 | TRBV19 | CASSKQPGFEQFF
16 | TRBJ2-2 | TRBV7-2 | CASSSQLHAGAGELFF
15 | TRBJ1-3 | TRBV19 | CASSSATISGNTIYF
14 | TRBJ2-5 | TRBV7-3 | CASSFQGSQETQYF
11 | TRBJ2-7 | TRBV5-1 | CASHGEYEQYF
16 | TRBJ2-5 | TRBV6-4 | CASTFERPHYQETQYF
15 | TRBJ2-5 | TRBV5-1 | CASSTTSGAQETQYF
20 | NA | TRBV4-1 | CASSPGGKLSSGRPTYEQYF
14 | TRBJ2-5 | TRBV27 | CASRKDRGHETQYF
14 | TRBJ2-5 | TRBV7-2 | CASSRQGGQETQYF
16 | TRBJ1-2 | TRBV15 | CATSPSGDRGRGGYTF
14 | TRBJ2-5 | TRBV11-2 | CASSLALAGETQYF
14 | TRBJ2-1 | TRBV11-2 | CASGPSGNYNEQFF
15 | TRBJ1-5 | TRBV28 | CASSLAAGDNQPQHF
14 | TRBJ2-1 | TRBV5-1 | CASSLKWGNNEQFF
12 | TRBJ2-5 | TRBV10-2 | CATGQGQETQYF
19 | TRBJ1-1 | TRBV7-8 | CASSLEHQGSAGTNTEAFF
14 | TRBJ2-2 | TRBV28 | CASQGQPNTGELFF
19 | TRBJ2-5 | TRBV7-9 | CASSLGGTSGRSTQETQYF
16 | TRBJ2-1 | TRBV30 | CAWSLLAGEGYNEQFF
14 | TRBJ2-7 | TRBV7-9 | CASSSFTGAHEQYF
12 | TRBJ2-3 | TRBV29-1 | CSAEKYTDTQYF
15 | TRBJ2-3 | TRBV4-1 | CASSQDFQSADTQYF
15 | TRBJ1-3 | TRBV13 | CASSLEAGAGNTIYF
21 | TRBJ2-3 | TRBV7-6 | CASSSNTPGTSGRLGTDTQYF
15 | TRBJ2-7 | TRBV6-5 | CASSYSLAEPYEQYF
18 | TRBJ2-7 | TRBV15 | CATSLYPSEGTAAYEQYF
15 | TRBJ2-3 | TRBV7-2 | CASSSQALSTDTQYF
16 | TRBJ2-2 | TRBV5-1 | CASSLAHSSNTGELFF
14 | TRBJ1-4 | TRBV7-9 | CASSPGKANEKLFF
13 | TRBJ2-3 | TRBV5-4 | CASGGRGSDTQYF
16 | TRBJ2-7 | TRBV7-2 | CASSLGGTSGRGEQYF
15 | TRBJ1-1 | TRBV19 | CASSPNTGGAAEAFF
17 | TRBJ2-1 | TRBV18 | CASSHGTSGRFYNEQFF
13 | TRBJ1-2 | TRBV5-8 | CASSPTDNYGYTF
13 | TRBJ2-3 | TRBV27 | CASSFPGTDTQYF
18 | TRBJ2-7 | TRBV28 | CASLHGGSSGSSFYEQYF
16 | TRBJ1-2 | TRBV9 | CASSGGRTGFWYGYTF
13 | TRBJ2-2 | TRBV7-9 | CASSLDEGGELFF
15 | TRBJ2-3 | TRBV2 | CASGPRRSSTDTQYF
14 | TRBJ2-3 | TRBV11-2 | CASSYAGDTTTQYF
13 | TRBJ1-1 | TRBV28 | CASSLPPHTEAFF
16 | TRBJ2-2 | TRBV9 | CASSLLAGGNTGELFF
15 | TRBJ1-5 | TRBV6-6 | CASSPMDSSNQPQHF